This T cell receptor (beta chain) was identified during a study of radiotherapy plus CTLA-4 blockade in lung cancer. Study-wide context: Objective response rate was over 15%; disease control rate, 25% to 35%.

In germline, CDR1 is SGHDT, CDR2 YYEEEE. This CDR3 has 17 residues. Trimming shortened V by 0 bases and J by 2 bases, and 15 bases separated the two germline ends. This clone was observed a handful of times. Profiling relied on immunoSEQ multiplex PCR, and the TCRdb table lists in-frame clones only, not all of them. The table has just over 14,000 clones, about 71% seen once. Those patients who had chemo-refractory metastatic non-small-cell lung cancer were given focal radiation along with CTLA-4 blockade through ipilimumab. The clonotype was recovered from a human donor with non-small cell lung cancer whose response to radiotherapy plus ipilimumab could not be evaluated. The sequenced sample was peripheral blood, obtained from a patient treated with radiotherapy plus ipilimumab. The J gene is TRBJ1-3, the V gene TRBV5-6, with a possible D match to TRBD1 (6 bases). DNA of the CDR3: TGTGCCAGCAGCTTGGGTCCCTCGACAGGTACTGGAAACACCATATATTTT. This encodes CASSLGPSTGTGNTIYF.